Presented here are 22 T cell receptor beta chains from one specimen sequenced in a study of vaccination and CD4 T cells after COVID-19. These receptors' antigens are unknown. This sample's time point: late sampling 161 to 241 days after vaccination in a few convalescent patients. Treatment of the sample: roughly 11-day PBMC culture with coronavirus spike peptide pools or control peptides (ViraFEST assay). Cultured CD4+ T cell DNA underwent sequencing with the Oncomine TCR Beta short-read assay. TCRdb redid the calling of the PCR reads with MiXCR, one entry per CDR3 protein. This sample has around 23,000 distinct CDR3 sequences, with 43% found just once. Sample: CD4+ T cells from blood, cultured in vitro, taken about 7 months after SARS-CoV-2 vaccination. The receptors were sampled from a human donor who had recovered from COVID-19.

This chain uses TRBV20-1 with TRBJ1-1; TRBD1 agrees at 9 bases. This CDR3 comprises 15 residues. V lost 0 bases, J lost 4 bases, and 6 bases stayed unmatched. Germline V gene lookup returns CDR1 DFQATT and CDR2 SNEGSKA (reference sequence). In DNA, the CDR3 is TGCAGTGCTAGAGATTGGACAGGGGCAATCACTGAAGCTTTCTTT. As protein: CSARDWTGAITEAFF.

The sample holds a few counts of this clonotype. The gene calls are TRBV7-3 and TRBJ2-1; a possible D gene is TRBD1 (7 bases). The length of the CDR3 is 15 residues. Deletions cut 5 bases from V and 2 bases from J, with 13 bases between. The germline CDR1 and CDR2 sequences are SGHTA and FQGTGA. CDR3 sequence reads: CASSGGDSTYNEQFF. CDR3 nucleotide sequence: TGTGCCAGCAGCGGCGGGGACAGCACCTACAATGAGCAGTTCTTC. The complete variable domain, with remaining parts taken from reference TRBV7-3 and TRBJ2-1, reads GAGVSQTPSNKVTEKGKYVELRCDPISGHTALYWYRQSLGQGPEFLIYFQGTGAADDSGLPNDRFFAVRPEGSVSTLKIQRTERGDSAVYLCASSGGDSTYNEQFFGPGTRLTVL.

This clonotype was observed a handful of times. The V gene is TRBV28, the J gene TRBJ2-7; TRBD2 is a possible D gene (5 bases). Germline loops: CDR1 MDHEN, CDR2 SYDVKM. This CDR3 region has 11 residues. The V end was cut by 6 bases, the J end by 6 bases, with 9 bases between. CDR3 DNA: TGTGCCAGCAGGAGGGAGTTCGAGCAGTACTTC. It encodes CASRREFEQYF.

The chain combines TRBV4-3 with TRBJ2-3; 15 bases line up with TRBD2. The V segment lost 3 bases and the J segment 6 bases; nucleotides outside the gene matches: 1. The CDR3 has 15 amino acids. Germline CDR1 is LGHNA and CDR2 is YSLEER. The CDR3 DNA is TGCGCCAGCAGCCACGGGACTAGCGGGAGGGATACGCAGTATTTT. Its protein product is CASSHGTSGRDTQYF.

This clonotype has a single count. V is TRBV29-1 and J is TRBJ2-1; perhaps TRBD2 as D (6 bases). This CDR3 contains 15 residues. Germline assignment: CDR1 SQVTM and CDR2 ANQGSEA. V was cut by 3 bases and J by 1 base, with 13 bases left in between. The chain's CDR3 is CSVDGGLLSYNEQFF. The CDR3 bases are TGCAGCGTTGACGGGGGACTGCTGTCCTACAATGAGCAGTTCTTC.

The chain links TRBV7-9 to TRBJ2-1; no definite D call. Trimming shortened V by 2 bases and J by 1 base, and 12 bases separated the two germline ends. Germline V lookup: CDR1 SEHNR, CDR2 FQNEAQ (reference sequence). The CDR3 totals 16 residues. This CDR3 is CASSLWLASSYNEQFF. CDR3 bases: TGTGCCAGCAGCTTATGGCTGGCTAGTTCCTACAATGAGCAGTTCTTC.

The V gene is TRBV20-1, the J gene TRBJ2-3; possibly TRBD1 or TRBD2 for D (6 bases each). Germline CDR1 reads DFQATT; CDR2 reads SNEGSKA (reference sequence). CDR3 length: 16 amino acids. Trimming took 2 bases from V and 2 from J, leaving 17 bases between them. CDR3 bases: TGCAGTGCTAGAAATCCTGGAGGGGGGTACACAGATACGCAGTATTTT. Protein product: CSARNPGGGYTDTQYF.

The V call is TRBV7-3, the J call TRBJ2-7; 7 bases fit TRBD2. The CDR3 has 15 residues. Per germline, CDR1 SGHTA and CDR2 FQGTGA. Germline trimming cut 5 bases from V and 0 bases from J; bases unmatched to any gene: 7. CDR3 nucleotides: TGTGCCAGCAGCCCCCAGGGCGGGAGCTCCTACGAGCAGTACTTC. Its protein product is CASSPQGGSSYEQYF.

The rearrangement links TRBV5-1 to TRBJ2-1, with 8 nucleotides matching TRBD1. Germline assignment: CDR1 SGHRS and CDR2 YFSETQ. With 0 bases clipped from V and 9 bases from J, the junction kept 8 bases outside the gene matches. The CDR3 has 15 amino acids. The CDR3 DNA is TGCGCCAGCAGCTTGGCCCAGGGGGCTCATGGTGAGCAGTTCTTC. Its translation is CASSLAQGAHGEQFF.

This clonotype was recorded a few times. The gene calls are TRBV6-2 or TRBV6-3 and TRBJ2-7; the D is unclear. V was cut by 3 bases and J by 3 bases, with 9 bases left in between. The CDR3 covers 13 residues. CDR1 is MNHEY and CDR2 is SVGEGT in the germline V gene. In nucleotides, the CDR3 is TGTGCCAGCAGTTATGGGCACCTCTACGAGCAGTACTTC. Its protein product is CASSYGHLYEQYF.

A note on this clonotype: Its ends do not fully match the called genes, so a read error is possible. V is TRBV20-1 and J is TRBJ2-3, with D possibly matching TRBD2 (5 bases). The germline V gene encodes CDR1 DFQATT and CDR2 SNEGSKA (reference sequence). This CDR3 has 17 amino acids. CDR3 bases: TGCAGTGCTAGTCACCAATCCGGGAACATTCGCACAGATACGCAGTGTTTT. The encoded protein is CSASHQSGNIRTDTQCF.

This clonotype was recorded a few times. The chain joins TRBV7-2 to TRBJ2-3; D remains unclear. Per germline, CDR1 SGHTA and CDR2 FQGNSA. The V end was cut by 4 bases, the J end by 4 bases, with 6 bases between. CDR3 length: 12 residues. DNA of the CDR3: TGTGCCAGCAGCTGGGTGGCAGATACGCAGTATTTT. Its protein is CASSWVADTQYF.

The gene calls are TRBV6-1 and TRBJ1-2, with TRBD1 matching 7 bases. Germline CDR1 and CDR2: MNHNS and SASEGT. The CDR3 contains 16 residues. With 0 bases clipped from V and 2 bases from J, the junction kept 6 bases outside the gene matches. CDR3 protein: CASSEAGGTVNYGYTF. CDR3 in DNA: TGTGCCAGCAGTGAAGCGGGGGGGACAGTCAACTATGGCTACACCTTC.

V usage is TRBV6-1 and J usage is TRBJ2-7; weak D call: TRBD2 (5 bases). V lost 4 bases to trimming and J lost 6 bases, with 19 bases between them. The V gene's germline CDR1 is MNHNS and CDR2 SASEGT. The CDR3 runs to 15 residues. The CDR3 nucleotides read TGTGCCAGCAGTGTAAAACCGGGAAGCTGGCTCGAGCAGTACTTC. This encodes CASSVKPGSWLEQYF.

V usage is TRBV20-1 and J usage is TRBJ2-3; 9 nucleotides agree with TRBD2. There are 14 residues in the CDR3. V gave up 4 bases and J gave up 4 bases; unmatched junction bases: 6. Per germline, CDR1 DFQATT and CDR2 SNEGSKA (reference sequence). As DNA, the CDR3 is TGCAGTGCTATGAGGCTAGCGGGATCAGATACGCAGTATTTT. It codes for CSAMRLAGSDTQYF.

The gene calls are TRBV28 and TRBJ2-6, with D hard to call. This CDR3 has 16 amino acids. The ends were cut back, 4 bases at V and 2 bases at J, with 12 bases in the middle. Germline V gives CDR1 MDHEN, CDR2 SYDVKM. The CDR3 DNA reads as TGTGCCAGCAGTTATACCCTCCCGGCTGGGGCCAACGTCCTGACTTTC. Amino acids: CASSYTLPAGANVLTF.

Only a few counts were recorded for this clonotype. The chain combines TRBV10-3 with TRBJ1-5; 7 nucleotides align to TRBD1. CDR1 ENHRY and CDR2 SYGVKD come from the germline V gene. The V and J ends lost 8 bases and 0 bases, in that order; junction bases with no gene match: 7. CDR3 length equals 15 residues. In DNA, the CDR3 is TGTGCCATCGGACAGGCGGGAAATAGCAATCAGCCCCAGCATTTT. This encodes CAIGQAGNSNQPQHF.

This clonotype was found a few times. The gene calls are TRBV7-2 and TRBJ2-1, with D tentatively TRBD2 (6 bases). The germline V gene encodes CDR1 SGHTA and CDR2 FQGNSA. V was clipped by 8 bases and J by 7 bases, with 15 bases between them. This CDR3 has 13 residues. The CDR3 nucleotides are TGTGCCAGCCGGGCGGGAAATCGTAATGAGCAGTTCTTC. It translates to CASRAGNRNEQFF.

This chain joins TRBV2 and TRBJ2-5; D possibly corresponds to TRBD2 (6 bases). Germline CDR1 SNHLY, CDR2 FYNNEI. The CDR3 contains 13 residues. The V end lost 3 bases, the J end lost 5 bases, and 10 bases lay between the germline ends. The CDR3 here is CASSDPGAETQYF. The CDR3 nucleotides read TGTGCCAGCAGTGATCCGGGAGCGGAGACCCAGTACTTC.

This clonotype was counted a few times. The chain uses TRBV15 and TRBJ2-7; D is uncertain. Trimming stripped 5 bases from V and 3 bases from J, with 11 bases between. The CDR3 has 13 amino acids. Germline assignment: CDR1 LNHNV and CDR2 YYDKDF (reference sequence). CDR3 sequence (DNA): TGTGCCACCAGCGGGCGACCTTTCTACGAGCAGTACTTC. Translated: CATSGRPFYEQYF. Full variable domain (remainder filled in from reference TRBV15 and TRBJ2-7): DAMVIQNPRYQVTQFGKPVTLSCSQTLNHNVMYWYQQKSSQAPKLLFHYYDKDFNNEADTPDNFQSRRPNTSFCFLDIRSPGLGDTAMYLCATSGRPFYEQYFGPGTRLTVT.

The CDR3 DNA is TGTGCCATCAGTGTCCGGACTAGCGAGGACAATGAGCAGTTCTTC. Translated: CAISVRTSEDNEQFF. The chain recombines TRBV10-3 with TRBJ2-1; 9 nucleotides match TRBD2. The germline CDR1 and CDR2 sequences are ENHRY and SYGVKD. V lost 4 bases and J lost 5; bases outside the gene matches: 6. This CDR3 is built from 15 residues.

This clonotype occurred a few times. V and J are TRBV7-2 and TRBJ2-6; unclear D gene. Germline V gives CDR1 SGHTA, CDR2 FQGNSA. The V end was cut by 6 bases, the J end by 1 base, with 10 bases between. The CDR3 runs to 15 residues. The CDR3 reads CASRQRDSGANVLTF. The CDR3 DNA follows: TGTGCCAGCAGACAAAGGGATTCTGGGGCCAACGTCCTGACTTTC.